This T cell receptor (beta chain) comes out of a study of Ad26.COV2.S vaccination and SARS-CoV-2 variants. Data came from immunoSEQ multiplex PCR; TCRdb stores just in-frame clones and leaves some out. The repertoire consists of fewer than 500,000 clones, with less than 95% occurring once and the leading ten covering roughly 4.3%. With 0 bases clipped from V and 2 bases from J, the junction kept 5 bases outside the gene matches. In germline, CDR1 is ENHRY, CDR2 SYGVKD. This CDR3 comprises 16 residues. Stated treatment: around 19 received Ad26.COV2.S at low or high dose, single or two shots; 5 received placebo; per-sample allocation not given. Day 63 after the first injection of vaccine or placebo was the sampling time. Boston supplied an adult donor aged 18-55 years.

The origin of this receptor is a person aged 18-65 years who received the Ad26.COV2.S COVID-19 vaccine or a placebo. The chain joins TRBV10-3 to TRBJ2-7; 9 nucleotides agree with TRBD1. Source: peripheral blood, taken in a trial of Ad26.COV2.S vaccine versus placebo. The CDR3 DNA reads TGTGCCATCAGTGAGTCGCGACAGGGGGTGCCCTACGAGCAGTACTTC. Its protein product is CAISESRQGVPYEQYF.